The sequence of this T cell receptor (beta chain) was determined in a study of T-cell memory formation after mild COVID-19. Study overall: TCR clusters largely stayed donor specific. General study points: CD4+ contracting clones were mainly CM and EM; CD8+ ones, EMRA. From day 15 to 85, contracting clones were balanced between CD4 and CD8, whereas later expanders leaned toward CD4+.

Libraries for TCRalpha and TCRbeta carried sample barcodes and unique molecular identifiers via 5'RACE. MiXCR, applied by TCRdb to the 5' RACE reads, yields one record per CDR3 protein. The profile shows 350,000 to 450,000 distinct CDR3 sequences, over 25% of them singletons. Worth noting for this clonotype: Its antigen remains unknown.

The material sequenced was PBMCs or a T cell subset sorted from them (not recorded which). The sequence derives from an adult woman who had mild COVID-19 (a few samples of this study predate the infection). Cell type and time point are not known.

The CDR3 DNA reads as TGTGCCAGCAGTTTTAGTATGACTGATGAGCAGTTCTTC. Its translation is CASSFSMTDEQFF. This chain uses TRBV12-3 or TRBV12-4 with TRBJ2-1; D ambiguous. This CDR3 contains 13 residues. V lost 3 bases and J 8 bases, leaving 11 bases between the germline ends.